The 28 T cell receptor beta chains below all came from one sample that was sequenced in a study of identical twins. MiXCR, applied by TCRdb to the 5' RACE reads, yields one record per CDR3 protein. The profile shows hundreds of thousands of distinct CDR3 sequences, approximately 8.3% of them singletons. This same sample was also part of a study on yellow fever vaccine responses in identical twins.

The source material was memory (CD45RO+) T cells sorted from blood. All receptors derive from a woman aged 18-30 years in good health.

This clonotype was counted many times. The rearrangement links TRBV4-2 to TRBJ2-3; D might be TRBD1 (6 bases). With 0 bases removed from V and 5 bases from J, the gap between germline ends came to 12 bases. The germline V gene encodes CDR1 LGHNA and CDR2 YNFKEQ. The CDR3 is 15 residues long. CDR3 loop: CASSQEGAQGDTQYF. Written as DNA, the CDR3 is TGTGCCAGCAGCCAAGAGGGGGCGCAAGGAGATACGCAGTATTTT.

This clonotype showed up just a few times. This chain uses TRBV4-2 with TRBJ2-2; TRBD2 aligns across 11 bases. CDR3 length: 20 residues. Trimming removed 1 base from V and 0 bases from J; junction bases left unmatched: 10. Germline CDR1 reads LGHNA; CDR2 reads YNFKEQ. The CDR3 loop reads CASSQGGGASGRSNTGELFF. In DNA form, the CDR3 reads TGTGCCAGCAGCCAAGGGGGTGGGGCTAGCGGGAGGTCGAACACCGGGGAGCTGTTTTTT.

There are many counts of this clonotype. The chain employs TRBV7-8 and TRBJ2-5; D call uncertain. This CDR3 spans 11 amino acids. In germline, CDR1 is SGHVS, CDR2 FQNEAQ. Trimming shortened V by 5 bases and J by 5 bases, and 6 bases separated the two germline ends. DNA of the CDR3: TGTGCCAGCAGCCCCGTCGAGACCCAGTACTTC. Translation: CASSPVETQYF. The variable domain in full, completed from reference TRBV7-8 and TRBJ2-5, reads GAGVSQSPRYKVAKRGQDVALRCDPISGHVSLFWYQQALGQGPEFLTYFQNEAQLDKSGLPSDRFFAERPEGSVSTLKIQRTQQEDSAVYLCASSPVETQYFGPGTRLLVL.

The chain combines TRBV6-1 with TRBJ1-6; a weak D match, TRBD1 (5 bases). Germline V gene data show CDR1 as MNHNS and CDR2 as SASEGT. The length of the CDR3 is 16 residues. V was clipped by 4 bases and J by 6 bases, with 16 bases between them. The CDR3 bases are TGTGCCAGCAGTGGTGGGGCCCCGGCACTTAATTCACCCCTCCACTTT. It encodes CASSGGAPALNSPLHF.

Ten or more counts support this clonotype. This chain uses TRBV10-2 with TRBJ2-4, with a possible D match to TRBD1 (6 bases). Per the germline V gene, CDR1 is WSHSY and CDR2 is SAAADI. With 0 bases removed from V and 3 bases from J, the gap between germline ends came to 9 bases. CDR3 length: 15 residues. CDR3 nucleotides: TGCGCCAGCAGTGAGTCTGCAGGGGACAAAAACATTCAGTACTTC. Protein product: CASSESAGDKNIQYF.

This clonotype was recorded at least ten times. The chain carries TRBV21-1 and TRBJ1-2. TRBV21-1 corresponds to a pseudogene. CDR3 size: 16 residues. Written as DNA, the CDR3 is TGTGCCAGCAGCAAAGCTGGCGGCATAGCTAACTATGGCTACACCTTC. It yields the protein CASSKAGGIANYGYTF.

This clonotype was detected many times. The chain employs TRBV5-1 and TRBJ2-1; 7 nucleotides agree with TRBD1. Germline V gene data show CDR1 as SGHRS and CDR2 as YFSETQ. With 2 bases clipped from V and 2 bases from J, the junction kept 7 bases outside the gene matches. This CDR3 has 16 amino acids. CDR3 sequence: CASSFRTGTAYNEQFF. DNA of the CDR3: TGCGCCAGCAGCTTTAGAACCGGGACAGCCTACAATGAGCAGTTCTTC.

In this sample, this clonotype turned up a few times. The CDR3 loop is CASSPNVSPSTDTQYF. Here the CDR3 DNA reads TGTGCCAGCAGCCCGAATGTTAGCCCTAGCACAGATACGCAGTATTTT. The chain uses TRBV7-2 and TRBJ2-3; D ambiguous. This CDR3 has 16 amino acids. The ends were cut back, 5 bases at V and 0 bases at J, with 15 bases in the middle. CDR1 SGHTA and CDR2 FQGNSA come from the germline V gene.

The table lists this clonotype with a few counts. The V and J genes are TRBV4-3 and TRBJ1-6; 10 nucleotides align to TRBD1. The CDR3 totals 17 residues. Germline CDR1 reads LGHNA; CDR2 reads YSLEER. The junction had 8 bases not matched to a gene; V was cut back by 2 bases and J by 7 bases. The CDR3 DNA follows: TGCGCCAGCAGCCAAATGGGACAGGGGATTATCAATTCACCCCTCCACTTT. The encoded protein is CASSQMGQGIINSPLHF.

The rearrangement links TRBV11-1 to TRBJ1-1, with D possibly being TRBD1 (5 bases). Trimming took 4 bases from V and 1 from J, leaving 16 bases between them. The CDR3 loop spans 16 amino acids. The germline gives CDR1 SGHAT, CDR2 FQDESV (reference sequence). CDR3 loop: CASSSRGVKGNTEAFF. Written as DNA, the CDR3 is TGTGCCAGCAGCTCTCGAGGGGTAAAGGGGAACACTGAAGCTTTCTTT.

This clonotype was seen only a few times. The chain joins TRBV6-2 or TRBV6-3 to TRBJ2-5; D assignment may be TRBD1 or TRBD2 (5 bases each). Germline lookup yields CDR1 MNHEY and CDR2 SVGEGT. The CDR3 has 14 residues. The V and J ends lost 5 bases and 7 bases respectively, with 17 bases between them. The CDR3 loop reads CASSDRDRPWTQYF. The CDR3 DNA follows: TGTGCCAGCAGTGACCGGGACCGTCCATGGACCCAGTACTTC.

This clonotype was seen ten or more times. The chain recombines TRBV28 with TRBJ2-3; 7 nucleotides agree with TRBD1. V shed 3 bases and J 6 bases; nucleotides not matched to a gene: 6. CDR3 length: 14 amino acids. Germline loops: CDR1 MDHEN, CDR2 SYDVKM. The CDR3 bases are TGTGCCAGCAGTTTCGGTCTCAGGGGGGATACGCAGTATTTT. Amino acid sequence: CASSFGLRGDTQYF.

This clonotype was detected only a few times. The rearrangement uses TRBV7-9 and TRBJ1-5; maybe TRBD1 (6 bases). CDR1 and CDR2 (germline): SEHNR, FQNEAQ (reference sequence). The CDR3 has 15 amino acids. With 0 bases removed from V and 7 bases from J, the gap between germline ends came to 13 bases. Here the CDR3 reads CASSLAGAPGQPQHF. CDR3 nucleotides: TGTGCCAGCAGCTTAGCGGGGGCGCCAGGGCAGCCCCAGCATTTT.

The sample holds a few counts of this clonotype. The chain links TRBV7-2 to TRBJ2-7, with TRBD1 identical over 7 bases. Germline V gene sequence: CDR1 SGHTA, CDR2 FQGNSA. This CDR3 has 15 residues. The V and J ends lost 0 bases and 2 bases, in that order; junction bases with no gene match: 4. The CDR3 protein is CASSLAGTEAYEQYF. The CDR3 DNA sequence: TGTGCCAGCAGCTTAGCCGGGACAGAGGCCTACGAGCAGTACTTC.

This clonotype was seen more than once but under ten times. The DNA for the CDR3 is TGCAGTGCTATAAGACAGGGAAACACCATATATTTT. Translated: CSAIRQGNTIYF. This chain joins TRBV20-1 and TRBJ1-3; the D gene is possibly TRBD1 (5 bases). V lost 4 bases to trimming and J lost 4 bases, with 8 bases between them. The CDR3 totals 12 residues. Germline assignment: CDR1 DFQATT and CDR2 SNEGSKA (reference sequence).

This clonotype occurred many times. J is TRBJ2-5 and V is TRBV7-2, with unresolved D. The length of the CDR3 is 12 residues. Germline loops: CDR1 SGHTA, CDR2 FQGNSA. Trimming shortened V by 5 bases and J by 1 base, and 5 bases separated the two germline ends. CDR3 loop: CASSDPQETQYF. CDR3 bases: TGTGCCAGCAGCGATCCCCAAGAGACCCAGTACTTC.

The V call is TRBV6-5, the J call TRBJ2-7; TRBD1 matches at 10 bases. Trimming at V came to 2 bases and at J to 3 bases, leaving 13 bases not matched to a gene. The CDR3 sequence is 18 residues long. Looked up from germline, CDR1 is MNHEY and CDR2 is SVGAGI. CDR3 sequence (DNA): TGTGCCAGCAGTTACGGGAGCCTCGGGACAGGGGCCTTCTACGAGCAGTACTTC. Translating gives CASSYGSLGTGAFYEQYF.

V usage is TRBV20-1 and J usage is TRBJ2-5, with 7 bases that match TRBD2. Germline lookup yields CDR1 DFQATT and CDR2 SNEGSKA (reference sequence). V gave up 1 base and J gave up 2 bases; unmatched junction bases: 16. The CDR3 sequence is 18 residues long. The CDR3 coding sequence is TGCAGTGCTAGAGCCAGAACATTGCGGGAGTGGGGACAAGAGACCCAGTACTTC. Protein: CSARARTLREWGQETQYF.

This clonotype was detected only a few times. J is TRBJ2-5 and V is TRBV6-1; possible D gene TRBD1, 6 bases. The length of the CDR3 is 17 residues. Germline V gene sequence: CDR1 MNHNS, CDR2 SASEGT. Trimming shortened V by 4 bases and J by 0 bases, and 18 bases separated the two germline ends. CDR3 DNA sequence: TGTGCCAGCAGTGTACCCGGACAGCTAACGTACCAAGAGACCCAGTACTTC. Encoded protein: CASSVPGQLTYQETQYF.

This clonotype was observed many times. V and J are TRBV6-2 or TRBV6-3 and TRBJ2-6; the D gene is possibly TRBD2 (6 bases). Trimming removed 7 bases from V and 0 bases from J, with 19 bases in between. CDR1 and CDR2 (germline): MNHEY, SVGEGT. This CDR3 region has 18 residues. The DNA of the CDR3 is TGTGCCAGCAAGAGAGCCGGGACTGCGATCTCTGGGGCCAACGTCCTGACTTTC. Protein product: CASKRAGTAISGANVLTF.

There are many counts of this clonotype. The chain recombines TRBV12-3 or TRBV12-4 with TRBJ2-1; D is unclear. This CDR3 comprises 11 residues. Trimming removed 6 bases at V and 9 bases at J, with 9 bases between. CDR3 protein: CASSTVGEQFF. CDR3 bases: TGTGCCAGCAGCACGGTGGGTGAGCAGTTCTTC.

This clonotype has a handful of counts. The chain couples TRBV18 to TRBJ1-4, with D possibly matching TRBD1 (5 bases). The CDR3 is made up of 15 amino acids. From germline, CDR1 is KGHSH and CDR2 LQKENI. V lost 3 bases and J 2 bases, leaving 10 bases between the germline ends. The chain's CDR3 is CASSPLWGTNEKLFF. The DNA of the CDR3 is TGTGCCAGCTCACCGTTGTGGGGCACTAATGAAAAACTGTTTTTT.

A note on this clonotype: With a much larger clone just one base away, this may be a read error. The rearrangement links TRBV3-1 to TRBJ1-1, with 8 bases lining up with TRBD1. The CDR3 has 13 residues. The V gene's germline CDR1 is LGHDT and CDR2 YNNKEL (reference sequence). The CDR3, as DNA: TGTGTCAGCAGCACAGACAGGGGCACTGAAGCTTTCTTT. Its protein is CVSSTDRGTEAFF.

This clonotype occurred many times. The CDR3 nucleotides are TGCAGCGCCGACAGGGGAGTCCCCAATGAGCAGTTCTTC. It yields the protein CSADRGVPNEQFF. The chain couples TRBV29-1 to TRBJ2-1, with 8 bases aligning to TRBD1. Germline loops: CDR1 SQVTM, CDR2 ANQGSEA. The CDR3 has 13 residues. V was pared by 7 bases and J by 6 bases, with 8 bases of the junction left unmatched.

CDR3 protein: CSALSGTSAYNEQFF. For the CDR3, the DNA is TGCAGTGCTCTATCCGGGACTAGCGCCTACAATGAGCAGTTCTTC. J is TRBJ2-1 and V is TRBV20-1; 10 bases line up with TRBD2. The V gene end was trimmed by 5 bases and the J gene end by 2 bases; junction bases not matched to a gene: 6. The germline gives CDR1 DFQATT, CDR2 SNEGSKA (reference sequence). The CDR3 sequence is 15 residues long.

Many counts were recorded for this clonotype. V and J are TRBV10-3 and TRBJ1-1; D gene unclear. The V end was cut by 0 bases, the J end by 8 bases, with 7 bases between. CDR3 length: 12 amino acids. Germline lookup yields CDR1 ENHRY and CDR2 SYGVKD. CDR3 region: CAISESSGEAFF. The CDR3 bases are TGTGCCATCAGTGAGTCGTCCGGGGAAGCTTTCTTT.

This clonotype came up a few times. The chain couples TRBV7-9 to TRBJ1-5; D ambiguous. Between the trimmed V and J ends, which lost 1 base and 2 bases, there was a span of 12 bases. Germline V gene data show CDR1 as SEHNR and CDR2 as FQNEAQ (reference sequence). The CDR3 sequence is 16 residues long. As DNA, the CDR3 is TGTGCCAGCAGCTTAGGGGCCGCGGTGGGCAATCAGCCCCAGCATTTT. Amino acid sequence: CASSLGAAVGNQPQHF.

This rearrangement joins TRBV30 to TRBJ2-2, with TRBD1 as a possible D gene (6 bases). The CDR3 extends over 13 amino acids. Between the trimmed V and J ends, which lost 8 bases and 5 bases, there was a span of 15 bases. The germline gives CDR1 GTSNPN, CDR2 SVGIG (reference sequence). The CDR3 DNA sequence: TGTGCCGGGAACAGGGTAGGGACCGGGGAGCTGTTTTTT. Its protein is CAGNRVGTGELFF.